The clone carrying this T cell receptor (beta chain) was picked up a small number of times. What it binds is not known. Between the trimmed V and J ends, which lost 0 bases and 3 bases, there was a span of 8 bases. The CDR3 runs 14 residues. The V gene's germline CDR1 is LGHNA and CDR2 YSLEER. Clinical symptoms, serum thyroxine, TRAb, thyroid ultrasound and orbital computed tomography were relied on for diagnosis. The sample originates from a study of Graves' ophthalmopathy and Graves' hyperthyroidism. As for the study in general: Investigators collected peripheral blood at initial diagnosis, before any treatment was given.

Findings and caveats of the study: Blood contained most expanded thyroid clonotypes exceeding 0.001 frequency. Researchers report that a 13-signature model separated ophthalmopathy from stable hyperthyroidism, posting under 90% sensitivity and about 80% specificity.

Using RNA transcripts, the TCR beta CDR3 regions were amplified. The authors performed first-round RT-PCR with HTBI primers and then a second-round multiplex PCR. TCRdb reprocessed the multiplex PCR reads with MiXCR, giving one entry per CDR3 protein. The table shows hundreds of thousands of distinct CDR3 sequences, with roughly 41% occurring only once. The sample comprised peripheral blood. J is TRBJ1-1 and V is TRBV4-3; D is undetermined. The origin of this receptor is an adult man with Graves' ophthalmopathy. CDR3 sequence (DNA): TGCGCCAGCAGCCAAGATCGCGGGTACACTGAAGCTTTCTTT. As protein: CASSQDRGYTEAFF.